These 24 T cell receptor beta chains were sequenced from one sample in a study of blood T cell repertoires in COVID-19. Only in-frame clones appear in the TCRdb table, and some are missing; sequencing was by immunoSEQ multiplex PCR. There are over 250,000 clones in the sample; about 92% occur only once, and around 2.5% lies in the top ten. Sequenced material: PBMCs or T cells enriched from blood (not recorded which). The receptors come from a man aged 55 to 70 who had recovered from COVID-19.

The chain recombines TRBV11-3 with TRBJ2-3; 9 nucleotides align to TRBD2. J gave up 6 bases and V 5 bases, and 6 bases lay outside the gene matches. CDR1 is SGHNT and CDR2 is YENEEA in the germline V gene. This CDR3 region has 14 residues. The CDR3: CASSTGLARDTQYF. The CDR3 DNA sequence: TGTGCCAGCAGCACCGGACTAGCGCGGGATACGCAGTATTTT.

This chain connects TRBV7-6 to TRBJ1-1, with a tentative D call TRBD1 (5 bases). The germline V gene has CDR1 SGHVS and CDR2 FNYEAQ. Trimming left V 5 bases short and J 5 bases short, with 12 bases between. CDR3 length equals 13 residues. The CDR3 reads CASSQDSLTEAFF. The CDR3, as DNA: TGTGCCAGCAGCCAAGACAGTCTGACTGAAGCTTTCTTT.

The J gene is TRBJ2-7, the V gene TRBV9; 14 bases fit TRBD2. CDR3 length: 16 amino acids. Germline trimming cut 4 bases from V and 6 bases from J; bases unmatched to any gene: 9. Looked up from germline, CDR1 is SGDLS and CDR2 is YYNGEE. The CDR3 DNA follows: TGTGCCAGCAGCTCGCAATTAGGACTAGCGGGGGGCGAGCAGTACTTC. Translated, it gives CASSSQLGLAGGEQYF.

Concerning this clone itself: Different DNA sequences within this sample yield the same CDR3. The chain links TRBV18 to TRBJ1-1; weak D call: TRBD1 (6 bases). Germline CDR1 is KGHSH and CDR2 is LQKENI. The CDR3 length is 14 residues. V was trimmed by 3 bases and J by 1 base, leaving 9 bases between them. The chain's CDR3 is CASSPGQTNTEAFF. The CDR3 DNA follows: TGTGCCAGCTCACCGGGACAAACGAACACTGAAGCTTTCTTT.

The V and J genes are TRBV10-3 and TRBJ2-7, with a possible D match to TRBD2 (6 bases). The CDR3 is 15 amino acids. V lost 7 bases, J lost 0 bases, and 16 bases lay in between. Germline V CDR1 and CDR2: ENHRY, SYGVKD. The chain's CDR3 is CAITGRSGPSYEQYF. The CDR3 bases are TGTGCCATCACTGGGAGGTCCGGTCCCTCCTACGAGCAGTACTTC.

This chain connects TRBV5-6 to TRBJ1-6; D gene unclear. With 2 bases removed from V and 5 bases from J, the gap between germline ends came to 8 bases. The germline CDR1 and CDR2 sequences are SGHDT and YYEEEE. There are 14 residues in the CDR3. The CDR3 sequence is CASSFRINNSPLHF. DNA of the CDR3: TGTGCCAGCAGCTTCAGAATTAATAATTCACCCCTCCACTTT. The entire variable domain, with the rest obtained from reference TRBV5-6 and TRBJ1-6, is as follows: DAGVTQSPTHLIKTRGQQVTLRCSPKSGHDTVSWYQQALGQGPQFIFQYYEEEERQRGNFPDRFSGHQFPNYSSELNVNALLLGDSALYLCASSFRINNSPLHFGNGTRLTVT.

This chain connects TRBV7-2 to TRBJ2-3; TRBD2 is a possible D gene (7 bases). CDR1 and CDR2 (germline): SGHTA, FQGNSA. The CDR3 sequence is 16 residues long. Trimming took 1 base from V and 4 from J, leaving 15 bases between them. In nucleotides, the CDR3 is TGTGCCAGCAGCTTAGTTGGGGGGGGGCCTGCAGATACGCAGTATTTT. Amino acid sequence: CASSLVGGGPADTQYF.

The rearrangement joins TRBV3-1 (or the pseudogene TRBV3-2) to TRBJ2-6; 7 bases are a match to TRBD2. Germline loops: CDR1 LGHDT, CDR2 YNNKEL (reference sequence). CDR3 length equals 18 residues. V gave up 4 bases and J gave up 0 bases; unmatched junction bases: 9. Here the CDR3 reads CASSRQREGISGANVLTF. The CDR3 DNA sequence: TGTGCCAGCAGCCGACAAAGGGAGGGAATCTCTGGGGCCAACGTCCTGACTTTC.

The CDR3 DNA is TGTGCCAGAACAGGGTTTGGTGGAAACACCATATATTTT. Residues: CARTGFGGNTIYF. The chain carries TRBV2 and TRBJ1-3; D might be TRBD1 (6 bases). Germline V CDR1 and CDR2: SNHLY, FYNNEI. V lost 9 bases and J 3 bases, leaving 12 bases between the germline ends. The CDR3 is 13 residues long.

This clone was seen a single time. V gene TRBV18 combines with J gene TRBJ2-1; D remains ambiguous. The germline V and J ends were trimmed by 3 bases and 7 bases, with 19 bases remaining between them. This CDR3 comprises 16 residues. Germline V gives CDR1 KGHSH, CDR2 LQKENI. The CDR3 reads CASSPPLRNRGNEQFF. CDR3 coding DNA: TGTGCCAGCTCACCGCCCCTTAGAAACCGCGGAAATGAGCAGTTCTTC.

The chain couples TRBV6-5 to TRBJ1-1; D uncertain. This CDR3 contains 16 residues. V was cut by 0 bases and J by 4 bases, with 15 bases left in between. The germline V gene has CDR1 MNHEY and CDR2 SVGAGI. The CDR3 region has the DNA TGTGCCAGCAGTTACTCCGCCCTCGGGAAGGCCACTGAAGCTTTCTTT. It translates to CASSYSALGKATEAFF.

This clone was observed a single time. This chain uses TRBV30 with TRBJ2-1; TRBD1 aligns across 8 bases. The germline V gene encodes CDR1 GTSNPN and CDR2 SVGIG (reference sequence). V lost 5 bases and J lost 2; bases outside the gene matches: 2. This CDR3 is built from 13 residues. CDR3 sequence: CAWETGAYNEQFF. Here the CDR3 DNA reads TGTGCCTGGGAGACAGGGGCCTACAATGAGCAGTTCTTC. Filled out from reference TRBV30 and TRBJ2-1, the complete variable domain reads SQTIHQWPATLVQPVGSPLSLECTVEGTSNPNLYWYRQAAGRGLQLLFYSVGIGQISSEVPQNLSASRPQDRQFILSSKKLLLSDSGFYLCAWETGAYNEQFFGPGTRLTVL.

The chain has TRBV4-3 and TRBJ1-1; no reliable D call. Trimming removed 1 base from V and 4 bases from J, with 13 bases in between. CDR1 LGHNA and CDR2 YSLEER come from the germline V gene. The CDR3 contains 15 residues. The CDR3 DNA sequence: TGCGCCAGCAGCCAAGTTACGGGAAGCCCCACTGAAGCTTTCTTT. Amino acid sequence: CASSQVTGSPTEAFF.

The chain employs TRBV2 and TRBJ1-2; a weak D match, TRBD1 (5 bases). The CDR3 is made up of 12 amino acids. Germline CDR1 SNHLY, CDR2 FYNNEI. V was shortened by 9 bases and J by 4 bases, with 12 bases between the two germline ends. The DNA of the CDR3 is TGTGCCAGTAAAGACAGACTCTATGGCTACACCTTC. Translating it yields CASKDRLYGYTF.

This clone came up once. The chain employs TRBV30 and TRBJ1-5; possibly TRBD1 for D (5 bases). Trimming removed 0 bases at V and 2 bases at J, with 17 bases between. Germline V gene sequence: CDR1 GTSNPN, CDR2 SVGIG (reference sequence). This CDR3 is 17 amino acids long. In nucleotides, the CDR3 is TGTGCCTGGAGTGTAAATTGGGGGGTCGCGGGCAATCAGCCCCAGCATTTT. The encoded protein is CAWSVNWGVAGNQPQHF.

J is TRBJ1-2 and V is TRBV11-2; 10 nucleotides align to TRBD1. Germline-derived CDR1 and CDR2 are SGHAT and FQNNGV. The CDR3 covers 17 residues. V lost 1 base and J lost 4; bases outside the gene matches: 9. Here the CDR3 reads CASSLGPPGQGTYGYTF. CDR3 nucleotides: TGTGCCAGCAGCTTAGGGCCCCCGGGACAGGGGACCTATGGCTACACCTTC.

V gene TRBV11-2 combines with J gene TRBJ2-7; D uncertain. This CDR3 has 14 amino acids. Germline V gives CDR1 SGHAT, CDR2 FQNNGV. The ends were cut back, 1 base at V and 0 bases at J, with 7 bases in the middle. This CDR3 reads CASSLVLSSYEQYF. Written as DNA, the CDR3 is TGTGCCAGCAGCTTAGTACTAAGCTCCTACGAGCAGTACTTC.

The sample holds one count of this clone. Compared with germline, one end of the junction differs, possibly owing to a read error. The V and J genes are TRBV16 and TRBJ1-4, with D unclear. The germline gives CDR1 KGHSY, CDR2 FQNENV. The CDR3 runs to 16 residues. The CDR3 bases are TGTGCCAACAGCCAAAGTTCCATCGTCGGTTATGAAAAACTGTTTTTT. The encoded protein is CANSQSSIVGYEKLFF.

V gene TRBV6-1 combines with J gene TRBJ1-1, with 9 bases lining up with TRBD1. The CDR3 is made up of 14 amino acids. V was clipped by 3 bases and J by 11 bases; unmatched bases: 10. Germline V gene sequence: CDR1 MNHNS, CDR2 SASEGT. Written as DNA, the CDR3 is TGTGCCAGCAGTGATTCCGGACAGGGGAGAGGGGCTTTCTTT. This gives the protein CASSDSGQGRGAFF.

The chain is built from TRBV29-1 and TRBJ2-1; 10 bases are a match to TRBD2. The CDR3 has 17 residues. Germline CDR1 reads SQVTM; CDR2 reads ANQGSEA. J lost 0 bases, V lost 8 bases, and 13 bases had no gene match. The DNA for the CDR3 is TGCAGCCTCAGGACTAGCGGCCTGGGGAGCTCCTACAATGAGCAGTTCTTC. Translated: CSLRTSGLGSSYNEQFF.

This chain joins TRBV5-1 and TRBJ1-1; TRBD1 is a possible D gene (5 bases). This CDR3 is 14 amino acids long. Per the germline V gene, CDR1 is SGHRS and CDR2 is YFSETQ. Trimming pared 4 bases from V and 4 bases from J, leaving 14 bases between. This CDR3 reads CASSHTGSGTEAFF. The CDR3 region has the DNA TGCGCCAGCAGCCATACAGGCTCGGGCACTGAAGCTTTCTTT.

This sequence joins TRBV5-1 and TRBJ2-5; possible D gene TRBD1, 6 bases. Germline V gene data show CDR1 as SGHRS and CDR2 as YFSETQ. This CDR3 spans 14 amino acids. Trimming cost V 4 bases and J 5 bases, with 15 bases left between them. The CDR3 region has the DNA TGCGCCAGCAGCATTCCACAGGGTGAGGAGACCCAGTACTTC. It translates to CASSIPQGEETQYF.

A single count supports this clone. The chain has TRBV4-1 and TRBJ1-1; D gene unclear. This CDR3 has 15 amino acids. Trimming removed 0 bases at V and 5 bases at J, with 13 bases between. The germline V gene has CDR1 MGHRA and CDR2 YSYEKL. CDR3 residues: CASSQERGAGTEAFF. The CDR3 bases are TGCGCCAGCAGCCAAGAGCGGGGAGCGGGGACTGAAGCTTTCTTT.

The chain carries TRBV5-6 and TRBJ2-3; TRBD2 agrees at 14 bases. Germline V gives CDR1 SGHDT, CDR2 YYEEEE. The CDR3 extends over 19 amino acids. After removal of 3 bases from V and 3 bases from J, the junction contained 12 bases not matched to a gene. For the CDR3, the DNA is TGTGCCAGCAGCTCAGCGGGACTAGCGGGAGTGGGAAGAACAGATACGCAGTATTTT. Translation: CASSSAGLAGVGRTDTQYF.